This T cell receptor beta chain is drawn from a study of shared clonotypes between healthy human individuals (dated by TCRdb to the early 2020s). In the study overall: The cohort included a few men and two women between 18 and 49 years of age. For each donor, three plates each were used for CD4 naive and CD4 memory, two plates were used for CD8 naive, and one plate was used for CD8 memory. To estimate repertoire size and how much clonotype sharing occurs between individuals, the study deeply sequenced the blood TCR repertoires of several healthy adults. Different laboratories and diverse techniques were used to prepare libraries and sequence TCR repertoires, to increase sequencing depth and limit assay-specific biases. Between about 0.9 and 8.9 billion PBMCs per donor were obtained by leukapheresis.

Points on this clone: Its target antigen remains unknown. The record has no base qualities; no much larger clone is one base away.

Broad study findings and their caveats: The small number of donors limited the genetic and exposure-history diversity represented. Incomplete sequencing was indicated by rarefaction of sorted-subset datasets, despite the large sequencing depth. Based on pairwise subsampling, the degree of clonotype sharing among donors was expected to be affected by sequencing depth. Approximately 5% of naive CD4, 3% to 3.5% of naive CD8, 2.3% of memory CD4, and around 0.42% of memory CD8 clonotypes were shared across several donors. Sampling was restricted to blood, and TCR repertoires in tissue are likely to differ from TCR repertoires in blood. Compared with non-shared clonotypes, the clonotypes found in all four sorted-subset donors had higher generation probabilities. Naive subsets generally had larger estimated clonotype richness than memory subsets.

Donors were healthy HIV-negative adults with no recently reported acute infections or vaccinations. All donors were Caucasian adults living in Nashville, Tennessee, USA. Magnetic negative selection was used to enrich CD4+ T cells, after which naive cells were positively selected on CD45RA and the negative fraction became the memory subset. Blood was obtained by leukapheresis, after which PBMCs were separated by Ficoll-Histopaque density gradient centrifugation and cryopreserved in liquid nitrogen vapor phase. Analytical flow cytometry was used to check the purity and quantity of every magnetically sorted T cell population. From each sorted fraction, genomic DNA was isolated and quantified by UV absorbance on a Nanodrop 2000c. Using the deep immunoSEQ assay, multiplex PCR amplified TCR CDR3 regions from genomic DNA. Genomic DNA extracted from each cell subset was distributed evenly over all wells of several immunoSEQ 96-well plates, and each plate served as one replicate. Each replicate PCR for sorted subsets received approximately 220 ng genomic DNA, equal to about 29,000 T cell genomes. Purified libraries were quantified with a Qubit 3.0 fluorometer, sized on a Bioanalyzer 2100, and re-quantified with the KAPA Library Quantification kit. Every immunoSEQ 96-well plate was sequenced on a separate single-read 150-cycle Illumina NextSeq 550 flow cell. For the original study's pipeline: Because the immunoSEQ output held only junctional sequences and lacked quality scores, the filtering could not match the filtering applied to full-length reads. To assign V/J genes and CDR3, sequences were annotated using PyIR, a Python wrapper for IgBLAST v1.9, with IMGT germline references. Reads with weak V/J assignments (E-value above 1e-6), missing CDR3, stop codons, out-of-frame junctions, or ambiguous translated residues were removed. V3J clonotypes were defined as sequences sharing the same inferred V gene, J gene, and CDR3 amino acid sequence. To compute the percentage overlap between repertoires, the number of shared unique clonotypes was divided by the size of the smaller repertoire. Three approaches were used to assess repertoire richness: RTK rarefaction, the Chao1 estimator, and Recon v2.1 estimates of unobserved clonotypes. Generation probabilities were computed with OLGA for all TCRbeta clonotypes obtained by the gDNA method from several donors. TCRdb stores this immuneACCESS table with in-frame sequences only. Part of the clones is absent; in the studies checked, under half of the shortfall reflects unresolved V genes, and no reason is known for the rest. V and J calls plus clone size are reproduced from that table; the DNA served to infer D and trimming. This sample has about 1.5 million clones in its table, and more than 95% of those were observed once. Approximately 1.1% of the sample lies in the top ten.

The CDR3 spans 13 residues, from the cysteine through the phenylalanine. Only CDR3 DNA is held: 39 bases, read in frame from base 1. V loses 1 base of germline sequence and J loses 3 bases, and the interval between the two ends is 7 bases. According to the germline V gene, CDR1 reads MDHEN and CDR2 reads SYDVKM. The sample was naive CD4+ T cells sorted from blood. The sample's cell subset or site label is to be understood as: CD45RA+ positively selected. This TCR was sampled from a man aged 30-40 years in good health. The sequence is built from TRBV28 and TRBJ2-7, with the D gene call left open. The nucleotide sequence is given as TGTGCCAGCAGTTTATCCGAAAACTACGAGCAGTACTTC. This sequence encodes CASSLSENYEQYF.